The entry below gives a single T cell receptor beta chain sequence along with its context. Sequenced by immunoSEQ multiplex PCR; TCRdb stores in-frame clones only, minus some. The sample yields some 450,000 clones, about nine tenths seen once. The J segment lost 5 bases and the V segment lost 1 base, leaving 10 bases of the junction unmatched. The CDR3 is 16 residues long. The germline CDR1 and CDR2 sequences are SGHRS and YFSETQ. The source of the sample is a study of blood T cell repertoires in COVID-19. The V call is TRBV5-1, the J call TRBJ2-3, with TRBD2 identical over 7 bases. The material sequenced was peripheral blood. The sequence came from a woman in her forties or fifties with COVID-19, enrolled during active disease. CDR3 in amino acids: CASSLQVGRGEDTQYF. CDR3 nucleotide sequence: TGCGCCAGCAGCTTGCAAGTTGGACGGGGGGAAGATACGCAGTATTTT.